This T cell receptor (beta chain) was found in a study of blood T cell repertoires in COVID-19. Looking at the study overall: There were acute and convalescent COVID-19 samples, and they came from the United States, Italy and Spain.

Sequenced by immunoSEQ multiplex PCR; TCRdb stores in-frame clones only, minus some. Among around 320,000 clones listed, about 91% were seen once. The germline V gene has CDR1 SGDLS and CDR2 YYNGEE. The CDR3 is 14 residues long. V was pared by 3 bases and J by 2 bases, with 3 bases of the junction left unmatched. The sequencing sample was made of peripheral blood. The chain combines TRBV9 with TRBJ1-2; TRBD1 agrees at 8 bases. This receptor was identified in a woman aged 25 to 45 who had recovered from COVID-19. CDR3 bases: TGTGCCAGCAGCGGTGGACAGGGAAACTATGGCTACACCTTC. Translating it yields CASSGGQGNYGYTF.